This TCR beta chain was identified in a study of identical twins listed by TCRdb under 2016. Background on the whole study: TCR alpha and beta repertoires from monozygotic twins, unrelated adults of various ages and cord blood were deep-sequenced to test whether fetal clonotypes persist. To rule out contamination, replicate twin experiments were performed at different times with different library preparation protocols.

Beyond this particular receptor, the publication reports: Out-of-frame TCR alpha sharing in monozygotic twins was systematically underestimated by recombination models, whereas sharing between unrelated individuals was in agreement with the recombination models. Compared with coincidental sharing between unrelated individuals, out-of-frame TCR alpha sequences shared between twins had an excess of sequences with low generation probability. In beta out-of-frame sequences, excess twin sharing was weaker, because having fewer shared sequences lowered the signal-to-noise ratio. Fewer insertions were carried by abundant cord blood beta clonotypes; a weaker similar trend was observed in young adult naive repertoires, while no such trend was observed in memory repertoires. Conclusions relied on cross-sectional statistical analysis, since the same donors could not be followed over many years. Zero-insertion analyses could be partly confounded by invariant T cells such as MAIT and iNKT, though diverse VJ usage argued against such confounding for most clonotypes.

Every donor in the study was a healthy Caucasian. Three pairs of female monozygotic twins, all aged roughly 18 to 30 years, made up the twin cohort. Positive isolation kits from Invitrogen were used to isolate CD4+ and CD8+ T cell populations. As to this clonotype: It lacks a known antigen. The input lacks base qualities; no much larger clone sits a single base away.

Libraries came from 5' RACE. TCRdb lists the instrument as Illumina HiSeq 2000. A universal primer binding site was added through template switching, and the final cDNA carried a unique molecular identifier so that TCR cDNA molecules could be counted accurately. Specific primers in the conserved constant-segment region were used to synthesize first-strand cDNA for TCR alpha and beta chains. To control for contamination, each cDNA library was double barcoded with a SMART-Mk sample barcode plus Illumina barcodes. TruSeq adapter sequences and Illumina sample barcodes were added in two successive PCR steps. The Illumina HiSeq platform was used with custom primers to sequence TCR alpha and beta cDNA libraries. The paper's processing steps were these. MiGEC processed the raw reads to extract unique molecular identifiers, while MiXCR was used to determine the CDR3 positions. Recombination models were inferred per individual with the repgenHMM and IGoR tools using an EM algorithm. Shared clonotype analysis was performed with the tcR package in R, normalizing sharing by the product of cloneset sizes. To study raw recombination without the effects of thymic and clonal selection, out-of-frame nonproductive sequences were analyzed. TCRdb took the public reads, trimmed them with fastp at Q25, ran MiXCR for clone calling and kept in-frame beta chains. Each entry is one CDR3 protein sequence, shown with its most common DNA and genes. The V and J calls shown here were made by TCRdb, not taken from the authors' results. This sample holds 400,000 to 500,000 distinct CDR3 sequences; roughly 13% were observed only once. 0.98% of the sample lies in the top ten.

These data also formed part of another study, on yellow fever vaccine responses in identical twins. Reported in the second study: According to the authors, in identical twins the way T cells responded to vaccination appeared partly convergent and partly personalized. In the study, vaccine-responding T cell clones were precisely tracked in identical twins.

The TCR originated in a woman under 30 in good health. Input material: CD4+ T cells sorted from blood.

This receptor has the CDR3 CASSEGGGLHSEAFF. DNA sequence: TGCGCCAGCAGCGAGGGGGGGGGACTACACTCTGAAGCTTTCTTT. The receptor chain draws on TRBV5-1 and TRBJ1-1; a weak D assignment points to TRBD1 (6 bases agree). The CDR3 numbers 15 residues from cysteine through phenylalanine. The retained sequence is limited to the CDR3, 45 bases, with the frame set at the first base. Cut back by 4 bases and 6 bases, the V and J ends lie 19 bases apart. From a lookup of the germline V gene, CDR1 and CDR2 are SGHRS and YFSETQ.